These 24 T cell receptor beta chains were all obtained from the same sample, sequenced in a study of blood T cell repertoires in COVID-19 (dated by TCRdb to about 2020). Libraries were constructed by the immunoSEQ multiplex PCR assay. As stored in TCRdb, this immuneACCESS dataset retains in-frame rearrangements with V and J assigned. A fraction of the clones does not appear; measured against another copy, unresolved V genes explain less than half of the discrepancy, and the remainder lacks a known reason. This sample lists approximately 270,000 clones; around 90% were detected once. The ten most abundant clones make up around 2.8% of the sample. The specimen sequenced was PBMCs or T cells enriched from blood (not recorded which). These TCRs come from a middle-aged man who had been exposed to COVID-19.

The chain recombines TRBV10-3 with TRBJ2-3; 7 bases are a match to TRBD2. After removal of 4 bases from V and 4 bases from J, the junction contained 8 bases not matched to a gene. The CDR3 covers 15 residues. The V gene's germline CDR1 is ENHRY and CDR2 SYGVKD. The CDR3 coding sequence is TGTGCCATCAGTGGAAAAGAACGGGAGGCAGATACGCAGTATTTT. Translation gives CAISGKEREADTQYF.

The chain carries TRBV6-1 and TRBJ2-7, with 16 bases identical to TRBD2. The V and J ends lost 1 base and 4 bases, in that order; junction bases with no gene match: 1. The CDR3 is made up of 16 amino acids. Germline V gene lookup returns CDR1 MNHNS and CDR2 SASEGT. DNA for the CDR3: TGTGCCAGCAGTGAAGTGGGACTAGCGGGAGGGTACGAGCAGTACTTC. Translating gives CASSEVGLAGGYEQYF.

The chain carries TRBV11-2 and TRBJ1-6; 8 positions agree with TRBD1. Germline lookup yields CDR1 SGHAT and CDR2 FQNNGV. CDR3 size: 15 residues. Losses at the gene ends were 5 bases for V and 6 bases for J; bases not matched to a gene: 6. Here the CDR3 reads CASSPPTGGNSPLHF. The CDR3 nucleotides are TGTGCCAGCAGCCCACCTACAGGGGGTAATTCACCCCTCCACTTT.

V is TRBV3-1 (or the pseudogene TRBV3-2) and J is TRBJ1-3; D is undetermined. CDR3 length equals 15 residues. V was cut by 3 bases and J by 9 bases, with 18 bases left in between. Germline CDR1 reads LGHDT; CDR2 reads YNNKEL (reference sequence). CDR3 protein: CASSQEGGLSGTIYF. CDR3 DNA: TGTGCCAGCAGCCAGGAGGGTGGGTTGAGCGGCACCATATATTTT.

The CDR3 sequence is CATSDRFTEQFF. The CDR3 DNA reads as TGTGCCACCAGTGATCGTTTTACAGAGCAGTTCTTC. V and J are TRBV24-1 and TRBJ2-1; D is unclear. Looked up from germline, CDR1 is KGHDR and CDR2 is SFDVKD. CDR3 length: 12 amino acids. V shed 3 bases and J shed 10 bases, with 9 bases lying between them.

V usage is TRBV7-3 and J usage is TRBJ2-3, with D maybe TRBD1 (7 bases). Germline assignment: CDR1 SGHTA and CDR2 FQGTGA. The CDR3 totals 16 residues. V was shortened by 2 bases and J by 1 base, with 13 bases between the two germline ends. CDR3 protein: CASSLLGGTGTDTQYF. CDR3 nucleotide sequence: TGTGCCAGCAGCTTACTAGGGGGGACAGGCACAGATACGCAGTATTTT.

The CDR3 is CASTRDREGSFPEKLFF. Here the CDR3 DNA reads TGTGCCAGCACCCGGGACAGGGAAGGTTCATTTCCGGAAAAACTGTTTTTT. V is TRBV5-6 and J is TRBJ1-4; 9 positions match TRBD1. CDR3 length: 17 residues. Per germline, CDR1 SGHDT and CDR2 YYEEEE. The J segment lost 8 bases and the V segment lost 6 bases, leaving 17 bases of the junction unmatched.

V and J are TRBV5-1 and TRBJ2-1, with a possible D match to TRBD1 (5 bases). The CDR3 has 14 residues. The germline V gene has CDR1 SGHRS and CDR2 YFSETQ. V lost 3 bases and J lost 10, with 17 bases in between. The CDR3 sequence: CASSSQGQGREQFF. Written as DNA, the CDR3 is TGCGCCAGCAGCTCCCAAGGACAAGGCCGCGAGCAGTTCTTC.

The chain links TRBV4-3 to TRBJ1-4, with a weak D call TRBD1 (6 bases). The CDR3 is made up of 15 amino acids. Germline CDR1 reads LGHNA; CDR2 reads YSLEER. Trimming stripped 0 bases from V and 7 bases from J, with 12 bases between. The CDR3 loop is CASSQDRGRAEKLFF. As DNA, the CDR3 is TGCGCCAGCAGCCAAGACAGGGGTAGAGCTGAAAAACTGTTTTTT.

J is TRBJ2-3 and V is TRBV11-2; 9 nucleotides match TRBD1. This CDR3 comprises 15 residues. The germline gives CDR1 SGHAT, CDR2 FQNNGV. The J segment lost 4 bases and the V segment lost 6 bases, leaving 8 bases of the junction unmatched. The CDR3 DNA reads as TGTGCCAGCAGGTACACAGGGGGCGCGGCAGATACGCAGTATTTT. It codes for CASRYTGGAADTQYF.

The gene calls are TRBV7-9 and TRBJ1-1; 7 bases line up with TRBD1. With 5 bases clipped from V and 5 bases from J, the junction kept 11 bases outside the gene matches. The CDR3 runs to 15 residues. Germline loops: CDR1 SEHNR, CDR2 FQNEAQ (reference sequence). This CDR3 is CASSLHHRGGTEAFF. Written as DNA, the CDR3 is TGTGCCAGCAGCCTCCACCACAGGGGAGGAACTGAAGCTTTCTTT.

The J gene is TRBJ2-7, the V gene TRBV7-2; 12 bases fit TRBD2. Germline assignment: CDR1 SGHTA and CDR2 FQGNSA. With 6 bases clipped from V and 2 bases from J, the junction kept 5 bases outside the gene matches. This CDR3 region has 15 residues. CDR3 bases: TGTGCCAGCAGTCGACTAGCGGGGGCGGCCTACGAGCAGTACTTC. Translation gives CASSRLAGAAYEQYF.

The CDR3 sequence is CASRGTANTGELFF. The CDR3 DNA is TGTGCCAGCAGAGGGACAGCGAACACCGGGGAGCTGTTTTTT. The V gene is TRBV2, the J gene TRBJ2-2, with 7 bases fitting TRBD1. CDR1 SNHLY and CDR2 FYNNEI come from the germline V gene. The CDR3 covers 14 residues. The junction had 1 base not matched to a gene; V was cut back by 6 bases and J by 0 bases. The entire variable domain, with the rest obtained from reference TRBV2 and TRBJ2-2, is as follows: EPEVTQTPSHQVTQMGQEVILRCVPISNHLYFYWYRQILGQKVEFLVSFYNNEISEKSEIFDDQFSVERPDGSNFTLKIRSTKLEDSAMYFCASRGTANTGELFFGEGSRLTVL.

The V gene is TRBV6-6, the J gene TRBJ2-2; tentatively, D is TRBD1 (6 bases). Germline V gene lookup returns CDR1 MNHNY and CDR2 SVGAGI (reference sequence). Deletions cut 4 bases from V and 5 bases from J, with 14 bases between. This CDR3 spans 15 amino acids. CDR3 nucleotides: TGTGCCAGCAGTTTTCTGGGACACAAAACCGGGGAGCTGTTTTTT. Encoded protein: CASSFLGHKTGELFF.

This CDR3 is CASSLASGEAFF. The CDR3 DNA follows: TGTGCCAGCAGCTTAGCCTCAGGTGAAGCTTTCTTT. The chain links TRBV7-6 to TRBJ1-1; D call uncertain. The CDR3 is made up of 12 amino acids. The ends were cut back, 0 bases at V and 7 bases at J, with 6 bases in the middle. Germline CDR1 reads SGHVS; CDR2 reads FNYEAQ.

The J gene is TRBJ2-4, the V gene TRBV19, with 10 positions matching TRBD2. The CDR3 has 16 residues. Germline V CDR1 and CDR2: LNHDA, SQIVND (reference sequence). V lost 11 bases, J lost 1 base, and 11 bases stayed unmatched. The CDR3 sequence is CAPRASGRGAKNIQYF. The CDR3 coding sequence is TGTGCCCCGAGGGCCAGCGGGAGGGGGGCCAAAAACATTCAGTACTTC. The complete variable domain, with remaining parts taken from reference TRBV19 and TRBJ2-4, reads DGGITQSPKYLFRKEGQNVTLSCEQNLNHDAMYWYRQDPGQGLRLIYYSQIVNDFQKGDIAEGYSVSREKKESFPLTVTSAQKNPTAFYLCAPRASGRGAKNIQYFGAGTRLSVL.

The chain couples TRBV2 to TRBJ1-2; TRBD1 matches at 8 bases. CDR3 length: 14 amino acids. V was clipped by 6 bases and J by 8 bases; unmatched bases: 11. Germline V CDR1 and CDR2: SNHLY, FYNNEI. CDR3 sequence: CASSLDQGARGYTF. The DNA for the CDR3 is TGTGCCAGCAGCTTAGATCAGGGGGCGAGGGGCTACACCTTC.

The CDR3, as DNA: TGTGCCAGCAGCGCGACAGGGTGGGACACCGGGGAGCTGTTTTTT. As protein: CASSATGWDTGELFF. The chain carries TRBV13 and TRBJ2-2; 7 bases match TRBD1. This CDR3 comprises 15 residues. The ends lost 5 bases at V and 3 bases at J; junction bases unmatched: 6. Per germline, CDR1 PRHDT and CDR2 FYEKMQ (reference sequence). The variable domain in full, completed from reference TRBV13 and TRBJ2-2, reads AAGVIQSPRHLIKEKRETATLKCYPIPRHDTVYWYQQGPGQDPQFLISFYEKMQSDKGSIPDRFSAQQFSDYHSELNMSSLELGDSALYFCASSATGWDTGELFFGEGSRLTVL.

The chain uses TRBV18 and TRBJ2-7, with 9 bases that match TRBD2. The CDR3 spans 16 residues. Germline CDR1 and CDR2: KGHSH and LQKENI. Trimming cost V 2 bases and J 5 bases; bases outside gene matches: 10. The DNA of the CDR3 is TGTGCCAGCTCACCAAAGGAGCGGGAGGTCGTCCACGAGCAGTACTTC. This translates into CASSPKEREVVHEQYF.

The chain recombines TRBV9 with TRBJ2-1; 8 bases line up with TRBD2. V trimming: 3 bases; J trimming: 9 bases; junction bases outside the gene matches: 11. Per germline, CDR1 SGDLS and CDR2 YYNGEE. The CDR3 loop spans 15 amino acids. CDR3 region: CASSGKRELSGEQFF. The CDR3 region has the DNA TGTGCCAGCAGCGGCAAGCGGGAGCTGTCCGGTGAGCAGTTCTTC.

V and J are TRBV5-1 and TRBJ2-7, with 8 bases that match TRBD1. Looked up from germline, CDR1 is SGHRS and CDR2 is YFSETQ. V lost 4 bases and J lost 3; bases outside the gene matches: 9. The CDR3 spans 15 residues. The CDR3 DNA sequence: TGCGCCAGCAGCCTCGGACAGGGAAGGAACTACGAGCAGTACTTC. It specifies CASSLGQGRNYEQYF.

The J gene is TRBJ1-1, the V gene TRBV12-5; D is perhaps TRBD1 (6 bases). Germline CDR1 and CDR2: LGHNT and FRNRAP. The CDR3 runs to 14 residues. V lost 5 bases, J lost 1 base, and 11 bases lay in between. The CDR3: CASGRTAQNTEAFF. The CDR3 bases are TGTGCTAGTGGTCGGACAGCCCAGAACACTGAAGCTTTCTTT.

The V and J genes are TRBV4-2 and TRBJ2-3, with TRBD2 matching 9 bases. After removal of 0 bases from V and 6 bases from J, the junction contained 7 bases not matched to a gene. This CDR3 has 16 amino acids. Germline V lookup: CDR1 LGHNA, CDR2 YNFKEQ. The DNA for the CDR3 is TGTGCCAGCAGCCAAGATTGGGGCGGGAGGGGTGATACGCAGTATTTT. It yields the protein CASSQDWGGRGDTQYF.

The V call is TRBV3-1 (or the pseudogene TRBV3-2), the J call TRBJ1-5; no clear D. V lost 3 bases and J lost 7, with 13 bases in between. Germline CDR1 is LGHDT and CDR2 is YNNKEL (reference sequence). The CDR3 spans 14 residues. Written as DNA, the CDR3 is TGTGCCAGCAGCCAGAGCCGAGGTCGCCAGCCCCAGCATTTT. This translates into CASSQSRGRQPQHF.